The 9 T cell receptor beta chains below come from one sample, sequenced in a study of control samples from healthy donors and cancer patients. The method was immunoSEQ multiplex PCR; TCRdb's version includes in-frame clones alone and lacks a portion of them. The sample consists of 90,000 to 100,000 clones, about 79% of them appearing once. Specimen: blood. The receptors were gathered from a woman younger than 45 in good health.

This chain joins TRBV11-3 and TRBJ2-7, with D uncertain. The CDR3 spans 17 residues. The germline gives CDR1 SGHNT, CDR2 YENEEA. The V end lost 0 bases, the J end lost 0 bases, and 15 bases lay between the germline ends. CDR3 sequence: CASSLDPKVRSSYEQYF. The CDR3 DNA is TGTGCCAGCAGCTTAGACCCAAAGGTCAGGTCCTCCTACGAGCAGTACTTC. The full variable domain, completed using reference TRBV11-3 and TRBJ2-7, is EAGVVQSPRYKIIEKKQPVAFWCNPISGHNTLYWYLQNLGQGPELLIRYENEEAVDDSQLPKDRFSAERLKGVDSTLKIQPAELGDSAVYLCASSLDPKVRSSYEQYFGPGTRLTVT.

This chain connects TRBV6-5 to TRBJ2-5; TRBD2 might be the D (6 bases). The V gene's germline CDR1 is MNHEY and CDR2 SVGAGI. The CDR3 length is 11 residues. V lost 7 bases to trimming and J lost 5 bases, with 8 bases between them. CDR3: CASTRGETQYF. The DNA for the CDR3 is TGTGCCAGCACCCGGGGGGAGACCCAGTACTTC.

This rearrangement joins TRBV6-5 to TRBJ2-2, with 7 bases aligning to TRBD2. CDR1 and CDR2 from the germline V gene are MNHEY and SVGAGI. With 6 bases clipped from V and 4 bases from J, the junction kept 5 bases outside the gene matches. The CDR3 is 14 amino acids. CDR3 region: CASSPGLPTGELFF. In nucleotides, the CDR3 is TGTGCCAGCAGCCCGGGACTACCCACCGGGGAGCTGTTTTTT.

The table lists this clone with a few counts. This chain joins TRBV6-4 and TRBJ2-1; maybe TRBD2 (7 bases). Trimming took 3 bases from V and 9 from J, leaving 18 bases between them. This CDR3 has 15 residues. Germline CDR1 and CDR2: MRHNA and SNTAGT. CDR3 sequence (DNA): TGTGCCAGCAGTGAGTATGGCGGGGGCCAAGGTGAGCAGTTCTTC. Its protein product is CASSEYGGGQGEQFF.

This chain links TRBV7-2 with TRBJ2-1; D might be TRBD1 (5 bases). The germline V gene encodes CDR1 SGHTA and CDR2 FQGNSA. Trimming left V 1 base short and J 3 bases short, with 16 bases between. This CDR3 has 17 residues. The CDR3 region has the DNA TGTGCCAGCAGCTTAGGGAGTGGCGCCAGGGTCTACAATGAGCAGTTCTTC. Encoded protein: CASSLGSGARVYNEQFF. Variable domain in full (rest from reference TRBV7-2 and TRBJ2-1): GAGVSQSPSNKVTEKGKDVELRCDPISGHTALYWYRQSLGQGLEFLIYFQGNSAPDKSGLPSDRFSAERTGGSVSTLTIQRTQQEDSAVYLCASSLGSGARVYNEQFFGPGTRLTVL.

This sequence joins TRBV19 and TRBJ2-5; no clear D. The CDR3 consists of 12 residues. Trimming took off 3 bases at V and 2 bases at J, with 4 bases between the two ends. In germline, CDR1 is LNHDA, CDR2 SQIVND (reference sequence). For the CDR3, the DNA is TGTGCCAGTAGTATGGGACAAGAGACCCAGTACTTC. It is translated as CASSMGQETQYF.

V and J are TRBV2 and TRBJ2-3; TRBD2 might be the D (5 bases). With 8 bases removed from V and 1 base from J, the gap between germline ends came to 19 bases. This CDR3 contains 16 residues. The germline gives CDR1 SNHLY, CDR2 FYNNEI. This CDR3 is CASARTSTRGTDTQYF. CDR3 nucleotide sequence: TGTGCCAGCGCCAGGACGTCCACTAGGGGCACAGATACGCAGTATTTT.

The chain has TRBV3-1 (or the pseudogene TRBV3-2) and TRBJ2-3; 8 bases align to TRBD2. CDR1 and CDR2 from the germline V gene are LGHDT and YNNKEL (reference sequence). The CDR3 is 15 amino acids. Unmatched junction bases numbered 3, after V lost 0 bases and J lost 4 bases. The CDR3 loop reads CASSQDPGGPDTQYF. DNA of the CDR3: TGTGCCAGCAGCCAAGATCCGGGGGGGCCAGATACGCAGTATTTT.

The rearrangement links TRBV11-2 to TRBJ2-3, with 14 bases identical to TRBD2. This CDR3 is 15 amino acids long. CDR1 is SGHAT, CDR2 FQNNGV, per germline. The ends lost 5 bases at V and 5 bases at J; junction bases unmatched: 3. CDR3 loop: CASSIGTSGGDTQYF. DNA for the CDR3: TGTGCCAGCAGCATTGGGACTAGCGGGGGAGATACGCAGTATTTT.